These 9 T cell receptor beta chains came from one sample sequenced in a study of blood T cell repertoires in COVID-19. The method was immunoSEQ multiplex PCR; TCRdb's version includes in-frame clones alone and lacks a portion of them. The data contain 190,000 or so clones, about 82% of them singletons. Material: PBMCs or T cells enriched from blood (not recorded which). The source of these receptors is a woman in her thirties who had recovered from COVID-19.

The chain joins TRBV14 to TRBJ1-6; TRBD1 matches at 9 bases. The CDR3 runs to 16 residues. In germline, CDR1 is SGHDN, CDR2 FVKESK. V was clipped by 4 bases and J by 10 bases; unmatched bases: 11. DNA for the CDR3: TGTGCCAGCAGCCGCGGACAGGGGACCTTAGGATCACCCCTCCACTTT. Its protein product is CASSRGQGTLGSPLHF.

V gene TRBV7-8 combines with J gene TRBJ2-3, with TRBD2 matching 10 bases. The CDR3 has 17 amino acids. Germline CDR1 SGHVS, CDR2 FQNEAQ. Unmatched junction bases numbered 12, after V lost 7 bases and J lost 2 bases. The CDR3 bases are TGTGCCAGCACCACCCCCGGAGCGGGAGGGAACACAGATACGCAGTATTTT. This gives the protein CASTTPGAGGNTDTQYF.

The rearrangement links TRBV6-5 to TRBJ2-7; 7 nucleotides line up with TRBD2. J lost 2 bases, V lost 0 bases, and 7 bases had no gene match. This CDR3 comprises 16 residues. Germline CDR1 MNHEY, CDR2 SVGAGI. The CDR3 DNA follows: TGTGCCAGCAGTTACTCGATGGGACTATATCCCTACGAGCAGTACTTC. Translated, it gives CASSYSMGLYPYEQYF.

CDR3 protein: CASSPTSGLAKNIQYF. The CDR3 DNA reads TGCGCCAGCAGCCCAACTAGCGGGTTAGCCAAAAACATTCAGTACTTC. V and J are TRBV5-1 and TRBJ2-4; 9 bases are shared with TRBD2. In germline, CDR1 is SGHRS, CDR2 YFSETQ. Unmatched junction bases numbered 5, after V lost 4 bases and J lost 0 bases. The CDR3 runs 16 residues.

The chain has TRBV19 and TRBJ2-1, with D possibly TRBD2 on 6 matching bases. Looked up from germline, CDR1 is LNHDA and CDR2 is SQIVND (reference sequence). This CDR3 is built from 15 residues. Trimming removed 4 bases at V and 2 bases at J, with 12 bases between. In DNA form, the CDR3 reads TGTGCCAGTAGTAACTACGGGAGCCCCTACAATGAGCAGTTCTTC. This encodes CASSNYGSPYNEQFF. The whole variable domain, remainder taken from reference TRBV19 and TRBJ2-1, is DGGITQSPKYLFRKEGQNVTLSCEQNLNHDAMYWYRQDPGQGLRLIYYSQIVNDFQKGDIAEGYSVSREKKESFPLTVTSAQKNPTAFYLCASSNYGSPYNEQFFGPGTRLTVL.

The CDR3 sequence is CASSPTGGYEQYF. Here the CDR3 DNA reads TGTGCCAGCAGTCCGACGGGGGGGTACGAGCAGTACTTC. This sequence joins TRBV27 and TRBJ2-7; 8 nucleotides agree with TRBD2. V lost 5 bases, J lost 4 bases, and 4 bases stayed unmatched. This CDR3 has 13 amino acids. Germline loops: CDR1 MNHEY, CDR2 SMNVEV (reference sequence).

This sequence joins TRBV7-9 and TRBJ2-1; D might be TRBD1 (6 bases). The length of the CDR3 is 15 residues. CDR1 is SEHNR, CDR2 FQNEAQ, per germline (reference sequence). Trimming took 5 bases from V and 6 from J, leaving 17 bases between them. The CDR3 is CASSPRGAGTNEQFF. Here the CDR3 DNA reads TGTGCCAGCAGCCCCAGGGGCGCAGGGACCAATGAGCAGTTCTTC.

The chain joins TRBV19 to TRBJ2-7; 13 bases align to TRBD2. The CDR3 runs 16 residues. After removal of 5 bases from V and 4 bases from J, the junction contained 8 bases not matched to a gene. Germline CDR1 reads LNHDA; CDR2 reads SQIVND (reference sequence). The CDR3 protein is CASSLTGTSGAYEQYF. DNA for the CDR3: TGTGCCAGTAGTCTTACCGGGACTAGCGGGGCATACGAGCAGTACTTC.

The chain uses TRBV5-4 and TRBJ1-1; a weak D match, TRBD1 (5 bases). Trimming removed 6 bases at V and 1 base at J, with 10 bases between. The germline CDR1 and CDR2 sequences are SGHNT and YYREEE (reference sequence). The CDR3 spans 13 residues. The CDR3 DNA sequence: TGTGCCAGCAAGACGACAGAGAACACTGAAGCTTTCTTT. Protein sequence: CASKTTENTEAFF. Complete variable domain (other parts from reference TRBV5-4 and TRBJ1-1): ETGVTQSPTHLIKTRGQQVTLRCSSQSGHNTVSWYQQALGQGPQFIFQYYREEENGRGNFPPRFSGLQFPNYSSELNVNALELDDSALYLCASKTTENTEAFFGQGTRLTVV.